These 13 T cell receptor beta chains originate from one sample sequenced in a study of vaccination and CD4 T cells after COVID-19. Scientists ran DNA taken from cultured CD4+ T cells through the Oncomine TCR Beta short-read assay for sequencing. TCRdb fed the PCR reads into MiXCR, producing one record per CDR3 protein. The sample includes more than 10,000 distinct CDR3 sequences, roughly two fifths seen only once; the top ten take about a fifth. For these receptors, no antigen is known. Stated treatment: roughly ten-day PBMC culture with coronavirus spike peptide pools or control peptides (ViraFEST assay). Specimen: CD4+ T cells from blood, cultured in vitro. The source of these receptors is a human donor who had recovered from COVID-19.

This clonotype has only a few counts. The genes are TRBV2 and TRBJ2-3; no firm D call. The CDR3 consists of 13 residues. V was shortened by 2 bases and J by 5 bases, with 8 bases between the two germline ends. Per germline, CDR1 SNHLY and CDR2 FYNNEI. In DNA form, the CDR3 reads TGTGCCAGCAGTGAAAACACGGGAGATACGCAGTATTTT. It specifies CASSENTGDTQYF.

This chain uses TRBV19 with TRBJ1-1; D is perhaps TRBD1 (5 bases). From germline, CDR1 is LNHDA and CDR2 SQIVND (reference sequence). This CDR3 comprises 15 residues. The V end was cut by 6 bases, the J end by 3 bases, with 17 bases between. The CDR3 reads CASSYRDRYDTEAFF. CDR3 nucleotides: TGTGCCAGTAGCTACCGGGACCGATATGACACTGAAGCTTTCTTT.

The gene calls are TRBV24-1 and TRBJ2-5; D call uncertain. The CDR3 loop spans 13 amino acids. V was cut by 5 bases and J by 4 bases, with 10 bases left in between. The germline CDR1 and CDR2 sequences are KGHDR and SFDVKD. The CDR3 sequence: CATSVGSLETQYF. The CDR3 nucleotides are TGTGCCACCAGTGTAGGCAGTCTAGAGACCCAGTACTTC.

CDR3 residues: CASSQGFRGRFLDYGYTF. Here the CDR3 DNA reads TGCGCCAGCAGCCAAGGTTTCAGGGGGCGATTTTTGGACTATGGCTACACCTTC. The J gene is TRBJ1-2, the V gene TRBV4-1; TRBD1 agrees at 8 bases. The V segment lost 1 base and the J segment 3 bases; nucleotides outside the gene matches: 13. CDR3 length: 18 residues. The germline V gene encodes CDR1 MGHRA and CDR2 YSYEKL.

The J gene is TRBJ2-2, the V gene TRBV7-2, with a possible D match to TRBD2 (6 bases). The V gene lost 5 bases and the J gene lost 6 bases, with 10 bases spanning the gap. This CDR3 comprises 13 residues. CDR1 is SGHTA and CDR2 is FQGNSA in the germline V gene. The CDR3 here is CASSRLGPGELFF. CDR3 DNA: TGTGCCAGCAGCCGACTAGGACCCGGGGAGCTGTTTTTT.

The table lists this clonotype with a few counts. Its ends do not fully match the called genes, so a read error is possible. The rearrangement joins TRBV7-9 to TRBJ2-4; 7 positions match TRBD2. Germline V lookup: CDR1 SEHNR, CDR2 FQNEAQ (reference sequence). The CDR3 runs 15 residues. The CDR3 DNA follows: TGTGCCAGCAGCCTAGCGGACCTAGCCAAAAACATTCAGTACTTC. Translation gives CASSLADLAKNIQYF.

This clonotype turned up a few times. This chain links TRBV6-1 with TRBJ2-1, with 12 bases lining up with TRBD2. Germline V gives CDR1 MNHNS, CDR2 SASEGT. The CDR3 consists of 13 residues. Trimming took 6 bases from V and 11 from J; bases not matched to a gene: 5. In nucleotides, the CDR3 is TGTGCCAGCAGGACTAGCGGGGGTTTGAAGCAGTTCTTC. Translated: CASRTSGGLKQFF.

This clonotype has more than one count but fewer than ten. V usage is TRBV15 and J usage is TRBJ2-7; 9 bases fit TRBD2. The CDR3 runs to 18 residues. J gave up 2 bases and V 0 bases, and 11 bases lay outside the gene matches. Germline loops: CDR1 LNHNV, CDR2 YYDKDF (reference sequence). CDR3 bases: TGTGCCACCAGCAGAGATCAACTGGGTAGCGGGGGAACCTACGAGCAGTACTTC. This gives the protein CATSRDQLGSGGTYEQYF.

The rearrangement links TRBV6-5 to TRBJ1-6; D is ambiguous. The germline V and J ends were trimmed by 0 bases and 10 bases, with 16 bases remaining between them. The CDR3 length is 16 residues. Germline loops: CDR1 MNHEY, CDR2 SVGAGI. CDR3 nucleotide sequence: TGTGCCAGCAGTTACTCGATGGGCAGGAGAATATCACCCCTCCACTTT. This sequence encodes CASSYSMGRRISPLHF.

V usage is TRBV6-2 or TRBV6-3 and J usage is TRBJ1-1; TRBD1 is a possible D gene (5 bases). V was cut by 4 bases and J by 5 bases, with 17 bases left in between. Germline-derived CDR1 and CDR2 are MNHEY and SVGEGT. CDR3 length equals 15 residues. The CDR3, as DNA: TGTGCCAGCAGTTCCCACTCGGCGGGGGGGACTGAAGCTTTCTTT. Protein sequence: CASSSHSAGGTEAFF.

J is TRBJ1-1 and V is TRBV7-2; weak D call: TRBD1 (5 bases). CDR3 length: 15 residues. The V end was cut by 1 base, the J end by 5 bases, with 14 bases between. CDR1 SGHTA and CDR2 FQGNSA come from the germline V gene. This CDR3 reads CASSLVTGTKTEAFF. CDR3 coding DNA: TGTGCCAGCAGCTTAGTTACCGGGACCAAAACTGAAGCTTTCTTT.

This clonotype has only a few counts. The chain carries TRBV7-2 and TRBJ1-2, with 7 bases aligning to TRBD1. Germline trimming cut 7 bases from V and 4 bases from J; bases unmatched to any gene: 9. There are 14 residues in the CDR3. CDR1 is SGHTA, CDR2 FQGNSA, per germline. DNA for the CDR3: TGTGCCAGCACCGGCACAGGGGAAGCCTATGGCTACACCTTC. This translates into CASTGTGEAYGYTF.

This clonotype showed up just a few times. The V call is TRBV25-1, the J call TRBJ1-3; D may be TRBD1 (5 bases). Germline V gene lookup returns CDR1 MGHDK and CDR2 SYGVNS. This CDR3 is built from 13 residues. V was cut by 3 bases and J by 5 bases, with 8 bases left in between. CDR3 in amino acids: CASSDGGRNTIYF. The CDR3 nucleotides are TGTGCCAGCAGTGATGGGGGGAGAAACACCATATATTTT.